These 5 T cell receptor beta chains share one sample of origin, sequenced in a study of blood T cell repertoires in COVID-19. TCRdb keeps only in-frame clones here, not all; method: immunoSEQ multiplex PCR. The table records about 120,000 clones, 82% of them present only once. Sequencing was carried out using peripheral blood. Receptor source: a woman aged 70-85 years with acute or convalescent COVID-19.

V and J are TRBV19 and TRBJ1-5, with 9 bases fitting TRBD1. There are 15 residues in the CDR3. Germline V CDR1 and CDR2: LNHDA, SQIVND (reference sequence). Trimming cost V 4 bases and J 2 bases; bases outside gene matches: 3. Written as DNA, the CDR3 is TGTGCCAGTAGTAACAGGGGGCAGGGCAATCAGCCCCAGCATTTT. Translated: CASSNRGQGNQPQHF.

This chain uses TRBV5-6 with TRBJ1-5; D call uncertain. The germline CDR1 and CDR2 sequences are SGHDT and YYEEEE. This CDR3 comprises 16 residues. Trimming took off 0 bases at V and 6 bases at J, with 16 bases between the two ends. The CDR3 protein is CASSLGPGRVGQPQHF. CDR3 DNA sequence: TGTGCCAGCAGCTTGGGTCCGGGTCGGGTCGGTCAGCCCCAGCATTTT.

This rearrangement joins TRBV2 to TRBJ1-4; possible D gene TRBD1, 6 bases. The germline CDR1 and CDR2 sequences are SNHLY and FYNNEI. V dropped 5 bases and J dropped 5 bases, with 12 bases sitting between them. The CDR3 loop spans 14 amino acids. In DNA form, the CDR3 reads TGTGCCAGCAGTCTTGGAGGACAGAATGAAAAACTGTTTTTT. This gives the protein CASSLGGQNEKLFF.

CDR3 amino acids: CATSREGLGPVADTQYF. CDR3 nucleotides: TGTGCCACCAGCAGGGAGGGACTGGGCCCTGTAGCAGATACGCAGTATTTT. The chain employs TRBV15 and TRBJ2-3, with D possibly TRBD2 on 6 matching bases. The V gene's germline CDR1 is LNHNV and CDR2 YYDKDF (reference sequence). The CDR3 sequence is 17 residues long. V lost 3 bases, J lost 4 bases, and 20 bases lay in between.

This clone has just one count. This chain joins TRBV25-1 and TRBJ1-3; a weak D match, TRBD1 (5 bases). Germline CDR1 and CDR2: MGHDK and SYGVNS. This CDR3 contains 15 residues. Trimming shortened V by 4 bases and J by 0 bases, and 10 bases separated the two germline ends. CDR3 sequence (DNA): TGTGCCAGCAGTGCCCGGACAAGCTCTGGAAACACCATATATTTT. This gives the protein CASSARTSSGNTIYF.